Listed below are T cell receptor beta chains from one sample, sequenced in a study of cytomegalovirus exposure and HLA in healthy donors. Clones were read by immunoSEQ multiplex PCR, and TCRdb kept only the in-frame ones, dropping some. The table lists approximately 210,000 clones, around 80% of them singletons. Sequenced input: PBMCs. The source of these receptors is a woman in her thirties or forties in good health and CMV-seronegative. Both conserved end residues are part of each CDR3. The D gene is left open where the match is weak. Clone sizes are given selectively: once, few, many, or a class where the clone is expanded.

cdr3_length: 16; d_call: .; v_call: TRBV4-1; j_call: TRBJ2-4; clone_size: .; cdr3_nt: TGCGCCAGCAGCCAGGGGCCGGCCAAAGCCAAAAACATTCAGTACTTC; cdr3_aa: CASSQGPAKAKNIQYF
cdr3_length: 14; d_call: .; v_call: TRBV7-9; j_call: TRBJ2-3; clone_size: once; cdr3_nt: TGTGCCAGCAGCCAAACTTCCTCAACAGATACGCAGTATTTT; cdr3_aa: CASSQTSSTDTQYF
cdr3_length: 15; d_call: .; v_call: TRBV28; j_call: TRBJ1-3; clone_size: .; cdr3_nt: TGTGCCAGCAGTCCGACAAGGTACTCTGGAAACACCATATATTTT; cdr3_aa: CASSPTRYSGNTIYF
cdr3_length: 15; d_call: .; v_call: TRBV6-1; j_call: TRBJ2-7; clone_size: .; cdr3_nt: TGTGCCAGCAGCCTATTTCAGGGGACCTCCTACGAGCAGTACTTC; cdr3_aa: CASSLFQGTSYEQYF
cdr3_length: 16; d_call: TRBD2; v_call: TRBV5-5; j_call: TRBJ2-1; clone_size: .; cdr3_nt: TGTGCCAGCATGTTTCGGGGGGACTCCGCCTACAATGAGCAGTTCTTC; cdr3_aa: CASMFRGDSAYNEQFF
cdr3_length: 13; d_call: .; v_call: TRBV7-9; j_call: TRBJ1-1; clone_size: .; cdr3_nt: TGTGCCAGCAGCTTAGTATCAGGGACTGAAGCTTTCTTT; cdr3_aa: CASSLVSGTEAFF
cdr3_length: 14; d_call: TRBD1; v_call: TRBV11-3; j_call: TRBJ1-1; clone_size: .; cdr3_nt: TGTGCCAGCAGCTTAGGACAGGGAAACACTGAAGCTTTCTTT; cdr3_aa: CASSLGQGNTEAFF
cdr3_length: 14; d_call: .; v_call: TRBV11-2; j_call: TRBJ1-1; clone_size: few; cdr3_nt: TGTGCCAGCAGCTTATATTCAGGGGACACTGAAGCTTTCTTT; cdr3_aa: CASSLYSGDTEAFF
cdr3_length: 13; d_call: TRBD1; v_call: TRBV6-5; j_call: TRBJ1-2; clone_size: .; cdr3_nt: TGTGCCAGCAGTTACTCGACAGGGTTTGGCTACACCTTC; cdr3_aa: CASSYSTGFGYTF
cdr3_length: 13; d_call: .; v_call: TRBV7-2; j_call: TRBJ2-2; clone_size: .; cdr3_nt: TGTGCCAGCAGCCCTCAGAGGAGCGGGGAGCTGTTTTTT; cdr3_aa: CASSPQRSGELFF
cdr3_length: 14; d_call: TRBD1; v_call: TRBV27; j_call: TRBJ2-7; clone_size: few; cdr3_nt: TGTGCCAGCATCGGGACAGGGGGCTCCTACGAGCAGTACTTC; cdr3_aa: CASIGTGGSYEQYF
cdr3_length: 15; d_call: TRBD2; v_call: TRBV5-1; j_call: TRBJ2-2; clone_size: few; cdr3_nt: TGCGCCAGCAGCTTAGCGGGAGCGAACACCGGGGAGCTGTTTTTT; cdr3_aa: CASSLAGANTGELFF
cdr3_length: 14; d_call: .; v_call: TRBV27; j_call: TRBJ2-6; clone_size: .; cdr3_nt: TGTGCCAGCAGTCCCGTGTTTGGGGCCAACGTCCTGACTTTC; cdr3_aa: CASSPVFGANVLTF
cdr3_length: 13; d_call: .; v_call: TRBV7-2; j_call: TRBJ2-2; clone_size: .; cdr3_nt: TGTGCCAGCAGCTCCGACTTCACCGGGGAGCTGTTTTTT; cdr3_aa: CASSSDFTGELFF
cdr3_length: 16; d_call: TRBD2; v_call: TRBV4-3; j_call: TRBJ2-1; clone_size: .; cdr3_nt: TGCGCCAGCAGCCAAGCGTATACGGGAGGGCCTAATGAGCAGTTCTTC; cdr3_aa: CASSQAYTGGPNEQFF
cdr3_length: 14; d_call: TRBD1; v_call: TRBV7-9; j_call: TRBJ1-4; clone_size: .; cdr3_nt: TGTGCCAGCAGCCCCGACAGGGCTCGGGAAAAACTGTTTTTT; cdr3_aa: CASSPDRAREKLFF
cdr3_length: 12; d_call: TRBD1; v_call: TRBV29-1; j_call: TRBJ1-1; clone_size: .; cdr3_nt: TGCAGCGCCGGACAGGGAAACACTGAAGCTTTCTTT; cdr3_aa: CSAGQGNTEAFF
cdr3_length: 14; d_call: TRBD2; v_call: TRBV7-7; j_call: TRBJ2-1; clone_size: .; cdr3_nt: TGTGCTAGCAGCTTAGGGACTAGTGGCGATGAGCAGTTCTTC; cdr3_aa: CASSLGTSGDEQFF
cdr3_length: 15; d_call: TRBD1; v_call: TRBV30; j_call: TRBJ2-5; clone_size: .; cdr3_nt: TGTGCCTGGAGTAGGACAGGGGTCACGGGAGAGACCCAGTACTTC; cdr3_aa: CAWSRTGVTGETQYF
cdr3_length: 15; d_call: TRBD2; v_call: TRBV30; j_call: TRBJ2-3; clone_size: .; cdr3_nt: TGTGCCTGGACCCTTCAAGCGGGAGGGGGCGTTACGCAGTATTTT; cdr3_aa: CAWTLQAGGGVTQYF
cdr3_length: 17; d_call: .; v_call: TRBV19; j_call: TRBJ1-3; clone_size: .; cdr3_nt: TGTGCCAGTAGCCCCATGCAGGCAACCCGCTCTGGAAACACCATATATTTT; cdr3_aa: CASSPMQATRSGNTIYF
cdr3_length: 14; d_call: TRBD1; v_call: TRBV19; j_call: TRBJ2-1; clone_size: once; cdr3_nt: TGTGCCAGTAGTTTCCGAGACAGGGGCGGTGAGCAGTTCTTC; cdr3_aa: CASSFRDRGGEQFF
cdr3_length: 17; d_call: TRBD1; v_call: TRBV18; j_call: TRBJ1-5; clone_size: .; cdr3_nt: TGTGCCAGCTCACGGAGGGGGCGCGAGTCAGGCAATCAGCCCCAGCATTTT; cdr3_aa: CASSRRGRESGNQPQHF
cdr3_length: 16; d_call: TRBD2; v_call: TRBV30; j_call: TRBJ2-5; clone_size: .; cdr3_nt: TGTGCCTGGAGTGTGGGACTAGCGGGAGGCGAAGAGACCCAGTACTTC; cdr3_aa: CAWSVGLAGGEETQYF
cdr3_length: 12; d_call: TRBD1; v_call: TRBV6-1; j_call: TRBJ2-5; clone_size: .; cdr3_nt: TGTGCCAGTTTCAGGGGGATAGAGACCCAGTACTTC; cdr3_aa: CASFRGIETQYF
cdr3_length: 16; d_call: TRBD2; v_call: TRBV29-1; j_call: TRBJ2-1; clone_size: .; cdr3_nt: TGCAGCGTTGATGGCCGTCGGCGGGAGGGAGGCAATGAGCAGTTCTTC; cdr3_aa: CSVDGRRREGGNEQFF
cdr3_length: 13; d_call: .; v_call: TRBV6-4; j_call: TRBJ2-1; clone_size: .; cdr3_nt: TGTGCCAGCGCCCGGGACTCTTACAATGAGCAGTTCTTC; cdr3_aa: CASARDSYNEQFF
cdr3_length: 15; d_call: TRBD1; v_call: TRBV7-2; j_call: TRBJ1-2; clone_size: .; cdr3_nt: TGTGCCAGCAGCTTGGCCCCGGACAGGGGTCTAGGCTACACCTTC; cdr3_aa: CASSLAPDRGLGYTF
cdr3_length: 17; d_call: .; v_call: TRBV4-1; j_call: TRBJ2-3; clone_size: .; cdr3_nt: TGCGCCAGCAGCCCCAAGAGCGATGGGAGCCTGACAGATACGCAGTATTTT; cdr3_aa: CASSPKSDGSLTDTQYF
cdr3_length: 15; d_call: .; v_call: TRBV4-3; j_call: TRBJ2-5; clone_size: .; cdr3_nt: TGCGCCAGCAGCCATGCCCGAGGTGGGCAAGAGACCCAGTACTTC; cdr3_aa: CASSHARGGQETQYF
cdr3_length: 15; d_call: TRBD1; v_call: TRBV6-1; j_call: TRBJ2-3; clone_size: .; cdr3_nt: TGTGCCAGCAGTCTACGGGACAGGGGAGCAGATACGCAGTATTTT; cdr3_aa: CASSLRDRGADTQYF
cdr3_length: 16; d_call: TRBD1; v_call: TRBV9; j_call: TRBJ1-6; clone_size: .; cdr3_nt: TGTGCCAGCAGCCCAACGACAGGGGATTATAATTCACCCCTCCACTTT; cdr3_aa: CASSPTTGDYNSPLHF
cdr3_length: 14; d_call: TRBD1; v_call: TRBV29-1; j_call: TRBJ1-2; clone_size: .; cdr3_nt: TGCAGCGTAACCGGGACAGGGCCCCCCTATGGCTACACCTTC; cdr3_aa: CSVTGTGPPYGYTF
cdr3_length: 15; d_call: .; v_call: TRBV9; j_call: TRBJ2-1; clone_size: .; cdr3_nt: TGTGCCAGCAGCGTAGCCCCAGGTCCGAGGGAGGAGCAGTTCTTC; cdr3_aa: CASSVAPGPREEQFF
cdr3_length: 13; d_call: .; v_call: TRBV14; j_call: TRBJ2-1; clone_size: .; cdr3_nt: TGTGCCAGCAGCCAAGGGGGAGGAAGTGAGCAGTTCTTC; cdr3_aa: CASSQGGGSEQFF
cdr3_length: 16; d_call: TRBD1; v_call: TRBV15; j_call: TRBJ1-1; clone_size: .; cdr3_nt: TGTGCCACCAGCCAAACAGGGGGAGGCACGAACACTGAAGCTTTCTTT; cdr3_aa: CATSQTGGGTNTEAFF
cdr3_length: 14; d_call: .; v_call: TRBV11-3; j_call: TRBJ2-6; clone_size: .; cdr3_nt: TGTGCCAGCAGCCCGTTATCTGGGGCCAACGTCCTGACTTTC; cdr3_aa: CASSPLSGANVLTF
cdr3_length: 16; d_call: .; v_call: TRBV7-6; j_call: TRBJ1-5; clone_size: .; cdr3_nt: TGTGCCAGCAGCTTAGTCATGGGGCGCGGCAATCAGCCCCAGCATTTT; cdr3_aa: CASSLVMGRGNQPQHF
cdr3_length: 16; d_call: .; v_call: TRBV18; j_call: TRBJ2-2; clone_size: .; cdr3_nt: TGTGCCAGCTCACCATCAGTCACCATGGTCACCGGGGAGCTGTTTTTT; cdr3_aa: CASSPSVTMVTGELFF
cdr3_length: 16; d_call: .; v_call: TRBV7-7; j_call: TRBJ2-1; clone_size: few; cdr3_nt: TGTGCCAGCAGCTTAGGGTCTAGCCCGGGCTACAATGAGCAGTTCTTC; cdr3_aa: CASSLGSSPGYNEQFF
cdr3_length: 13; d_call: TRBD1; v_call: TRBV11-2; j_call: TRBJ1-1; clone_size: .; cdr3_nt: TGTGCCAGCAGCCCACAGGGGACCACTGAAGCTTTCTTT; cdr3_aa: CASSPQGTTEAFF
cdr3_length: 15; d_call: TRBD1; v_call: TRBV7-2; j_call: TRBJ1-6; clone_size: .; cdr3_nt: TGTGCCAGCAGCCTACGGGACAGAAGAAATTCACCCCTCCACTTT; cdr3_aa: CASSLRDRRNSPLHF
cdr3_length: 17; d_call: TRBD1; v_call: TRBV7-6; j_call: TRBJ2-2; clone_size: .; cdr3_nt: TGTGCCAGCAGCCCTAGTCCGACAGGGGGATACACCGGGGAGCTGTTTTTT; cdr3_aa: CASSPSPTGGYTGELFF
cdr3_length: 13; d_call: TRBD1; v_call: TRBV9; j_call: TRBJ2-7; clone_size: few; cdr3_nt: TGTGCCAGCAGCAGGGGACAGTCCTACGAGCAGTACTTC; cdr3_aa: CASSRGQSYEQYF
cdr3_length: 17; d_call: TRBD2; v_call: TRBV30; j_call: TRBJ2-2; clone_size: .; cdr3_nt: TGTGCCTGGTCTGGTATCCTGACTAGCGGGAGGGCCGGGGAGCTGTTTTTT; cdr3_aa: CAWSGILTSGRAGELFF
cdr3_length: 14; d_call: .; v_call: TRBV19; j_call: TRBJ2-5; clone_size: .; cdr3_nt: TGTGCCAGTACCCCTGGCGGGCCCGGGGAGACCCAGTACTTC; cdr3_aa: CASTPGGPGETQYF
cdr3_length: 16; d_call: .; v_call: TRBV27; j_call: TRBJ2-4; clone_size: .; cdr3_nt: TGTGCCAGCAGTTCACCGAGTAGAGTAGCCAAAAACATTCAGTACTTC; cdr3_aa: CASSSPSRVAKNIQYF
cdr3_length: 15; d_call: TRBD1; v_call: TRBV5-1; j_call: TRBJ1-3; clone_size: .; cdr3_nt: TGCGCCAGCAGCCAGGGACAGGGGTCTGGAAACACCATATATTTT; cdr3_aa: CASSQGQGSGNTIYF
cdr3_length: 15; d_call: TRBD2; v_call: TRBV29-1; j_call: TRBJ2-1; clone_size: .; cdr3_nt: TGCAGCGTTGTTTTTCTAGCGGGAGTGTCCAATGAGCAGTTCTTC; cdr3_aa: CSVVFLAGVSNEQFF
cdr3_length: 15; d_call: .; v_call: TRBV9; j_call: TRBJ1-3; clone_size: .; cdr3_nt: TGTGCCAGCAGCGTAGCCAGGGAAGCTGGAAACACCATATATTTT; cdr3_aa: CASSVAREAGNTIYF
cdr3_length: 16; d_call: TRBD1; v_call: TRBV7-2; j_call: TRBJ1-6; clone_size: .; cdr3_nt: TGTGCCAGCAGCTCATGGGGGACAGGGCTCAATTCACCCCTCCACTTT; cdr3_aa: CASSSWGTGLNSPLHF
cdr3_length: 15; d_call: TRBD2; v_call: TRBV6-6; j_call: TRBJ2-3; clone_size: .; cdr3_nt: TGTGCCTCGAGAGGAGCGGGAGAGACCACAGATACGCAGTATTTT; cdr3_aa: CASRGAGETTDTQYF